Listed below are T cell receptor beta chains from one sample, sequenced in a study of identifying expanded T cells in peripheral blood. The data were produced by immunoSEQ multiplex PCR, yet TCRdb's version contains in-frame clones alone and is incomplete. The sample contains some 120,000 clones, more than 80% of which appear only once. The specimen sequenced was blood. The receptors originated from a person aged 18-69 years in good health. Each CDR3 is given with its conserved first and last residue. The D gene is left open where the match is weak. A clone size is listed for some rows: how often the clone was seen (once, few, many), or a class if it is expanded.

abundance,j_gene,d_gene,v_gene,CDR3nt,CDR3aa
NA,TRBJ2-7,TRBD1,TRBV5-1,TGCGCCAGCAGCCGGGACAGGGGCCCCTACGAGCAGTACTTC,CASSRDRGPYEQYF
NA,TRBJ2-2,TRBD2,TRBV7-3,TGTGCCAGCAGCTTACGGGAGGTCGGGGAGCTGTTTTTT,CASSLREVGELFF
few,TRBJ1-3,NA,TRBV19,TGTGCCAGTAGTAACGCAGGCGGGGGAAACACCATATATTTT,CASSNAGGGNTIYF
NA,TRBJ1-6,NA,TRBV7-9,TGTGCCAGCAGCCCACGTGGGGTGGGGGGCATTTCACCCCTCCACTTT,CASSPRGVGGISPLHF
once,TRBJ2-7,NA,TRBV5-6,TGTGCCAGCAGCTCGGTCCTCTTTTACGAGCAGTACTTC,CASSSVLFYEQYF
NA,TRBJ2-2,NA,TRBV11-2,TGTGCCAGCAATGCCCTCCGGTCGCTAACCGGGGAGCTGTTTTTT,CASNALRSLTGELFF
once,TRBJ1-2,NA,TRBV5-1,TGCGCCAGCAGCTTGGTATCCGGGGATGGCTACACCTTC,CASSLVSGDGYTF
NA,TRBJ1-1,TRBD1,TRBV4-3,TGCGCCAGCAGCCAAGACTCGGCAGGGGGAAGCACTGAAGCTTTCTTT,CASSQDSAGGSTEAFF
NA,TRBJ2-5,NA,TRBV25-1,TGTGCCAGCAGTGTATCTATGGGGCTGCAAGAGACCCAGTACTTC,CASSVSMGLQETQYF
NA,TRBJ1-3,TRBD1,TRBV19,TGTGCCAGTAGTGAACAGGGGGCTCGGGGAAACACCATATATTTT,CASSEQGARGNTIYF
NA,TRBJ2-1,TRBD2,TRBV12-5,TGTGCTAGTGGTTTGGTACTTTCTCCGGGACTAGCGGGGGACAATGAGCAGTTCTTC,CASGLVLSPGLAGDNEQFF
NA,TRBJ2-1,TRBD2,TRBV9,TGTGCCAGCAGCGTAGGGCTAGCGGGCTTGCAGTTCTTC,CASSVGLAGLQFF
NA,TRBJ2-7,NA,TRBV6-5,TGTGCCAGCAGTTACCACAGGGTAAACTACGAGCAGTACTTC,CASSYHRVNYEQYF
NA,TRBJ2-1,TRBD2,TRBV7-7,TGTGCCAGCAGCCCGAGCGGGGGCCAGTACAATGAGCAGTTCTTC,CASSPSGGQYNEQFF
NA,TRBJ1-5,NA,TRBV7-9,TGTGCCAGCAGCTTAGTGGGGGTCAATCAGCCCCAGCATTTT,CASSLVGVNQPQHF
NA,TRBJ2-6,NA,TRBV30,TGTGCCTGGAGTGGGTCCCGTGGCTCAGCTAAGTACTCTGGGGCCAACGTCCTGACTTTC,CAWSGSRGSAKYSGANVLTF
NA,TRBJ2-7,NA,TRBV4-1,TGCGCCAGCAGCCAAGATCTACAGCGCTCCTACGAGCAGTACTTC,CASSQDLQRSYEQYF
NA,TRBJ2-3,TRBD2,TRBV2,TGTGCCAGCAGTGAAGCGAAGGTAGCGGGTGATACGCAGTATTTT,CASSEAKVAGDTQYF
NA,TRBJ2-7,NA,TRBV10-1,TGCGCCAGCAGTGAGTCCTTTGGGGGGAAGAATACCTACGAGCAGTACTTC,CASSESFGGKNTYEQYF
NA,TRBJ1-6,NA,TRBV4-1,TGCGCCAGCAGCCCCCGAGGCCAGGGGACAAATTCACCCCTCCACTTT,CASSPRGQGTNSPLHF
NA,TRBJ1-1,NA,TRBV14,TGTGCCAGCAGCCAAGGCGGACTCGCTGAAGCTTTCTTT,CASSQGGLAEAFF
NA,TRBJ2-2,NA,TRBV14,TGTGCCAGCAGCCAAGCCGGGGGGCCTTTGACCGGGGAGCTGTTTTTT,CASSQAGGPLTGELFF
NA,TRBJ2-2,TRBD1,TRBV5-1,TGCGCCAGCAGCTCGCTCGGACAGGGGACCGGGGAGCTGTTTTTT,CASSSLGQGTGELFF
NA,TRBJ2-7,NA,TRBV15,TGTGCCACCAGCAGAGATGGTGGAGGAGTGCAGTACTTC,CATSRDGGGVQYF
NA,TRBJ1-1,NA,TRBV9,TGTGCCAGCAGCGCCATTGGGGGGCAAACTGAAGCTTTCTTT,CASSAIGGQTEAFF
NA,TRBJ1-1,NA,TRBV5-4,TGTGCCAGCAGCTTCGGACTATCTGAAGCTTTCTTT,CASSFGLSEAFF
NA,TRBJ2-1,TRBD2,TRBV5-1,TGCGCCAGCAGCCGGGAGGGGCAGACTAATGAGCAGTTCTTC,CASSREGQTNEQFF
NA,TRBJ1-6,TRBD1,TRBV7-6,TGTGCCAGCAGCTTACCGCTGGGACAGGGGGTCCCCGACGTCTCACCCCTCCACTTT,CASSLPLGQGVPDVSPLHF
NA,TRBJ2-2,NA,TRBV7-9,TGTGCCAGCCTCGAGTGGGACGGGGAGCTGTTTTTT,CASLEWDGELFF